This TCR beta chain was documented in a study of blood T cell repertoires in COVID-19. In the study overall: T cells, B-cell-depleted T cells, or PBMCs supplied cDNA or gDNA.

This CDR3 region has 13 residues. CDR1 SGHTA and CDR2 FQGNSA come from the germline V gene. V dropped 5 bases and J dropped 3; count of bases not matched to a gene: 3. The data were produced by immunoSEQ multiplex PCR, yet TCRdb's version contains in-frame clones alone and is incomplete. The sample lists roughly 80,000 clones, about nine tenths occurring once. Sequenced input: peripheral blood. The receptor's source is a woman at least 80 years old with active or convalescent COVID-19. The chain employs TRBV7-2 and TRBJ1-2; 7 positions agree with TRBD1. The CDR3 DNA reads TGTGCCAGCAGCCCAGACAGGGACTATGGCTACACCTTC. Translation: CASSPDRDYGYTF.